This TCR beta chain was identified during a study of blood T cells in healthy people across ages. Across the study: Template switching retrieved approximately one barcoded beta molecule for each two T cells.

Total RNA, at least 5 micrograms per sample, came from PBMCs. The CDR3 consists of 16 residues. CDR1 and CDR2 (germline): LNHNV, YYDKDF (reference sequence). The V and J ends lost 3 bases and 4 bases respectively, with 18 bases between them. The authors ran a second PCR of about 7 to 11 cycles using a sample-barcoded 5' primer and a J-beta primer mix. Each of the samples gave a minimum of 2.5 million paired-end reads that contained CDR3. TCRdb processed the 5' RACE reads anew with MiXCR; each CDR3 protein has one entry. The sample contains hundreds of thousands of distinct CDR3 sequences, approximately 30% of which appear only once. This clonotype was picked up a small number of times.

The TCR originated in a woman of 80 years or more in good health. The rearrangement joins TRBV15 to TRBJ1-1; tentatively, D is TRBD1 (6 bases). The sequencing input was blood. CDR3 sequence: CATSRPKLQGSTEAFF. The DNA of the CDR3 is TGTGCCACCAGCAGGCCCAAGCTACAGGGAAGCACTGAAGCTTTCTTT.